Shown below are 18 T cell receptor beta chains from a single sample sequenced in a study of a mutant IDH1 vaccine in newly diagnosed glioma. This table comes from immunoSEQ multiplex PCR, and its TCRdb copy is limited to in-frame clones, with some not included. The data contain over 50,000 clones, over 80% of them singletons. Their antigens are not known. The time point here: week 5, during vaccination. It was 300 ug of mutant IDH1 20-mer peptide that made up each vaccine dose, given with topical imiquimod. Sequencing was performed on PBMCs, taken from a glioma patient whose treatment included an IDH1 peptide vaccine. These receptor sequences come from a woman in her 40s with glioma.

The chain employs TRBV25-1 and TRBJ2-1; 12 positions match TRBD2. The CDR3 is 14 residues long. Germline values: CDR1 MGHDK, CDR2 SYGVNS. The J segment lost 6 bases and the V segment lost 3 bases, leaving 0 bases of the junction unmatched. The DNA of the CDR3 is TGTGCCAGCAGTGAGACTAGCGGGAGCAATGAGCAGTTCTTC. Translating it yields CASSETSGSNEQFF.

The gene calls are TRBV4-2 and TRBJ2-7, with 12 bases identical to TRBD1. CDR1 is LGHNA and CDR2 is YNFKEQ in the germline V gene. The CDR3 spans 16 residues. With V trimmed by 0 bases and J by 6 bases, 6 bases remained unmatched. CDR3 amino acids: CASSQDWGTGGLEQYF. CDR3 DNA sequence: TGTGCCAGCAGCCAAGATTGGGGGACAGGGGGCCTCGAGCAGTACTTC.

The chain recombines TRBV4-1 with TRBJ1-5; TRBD1 agrees at 8 bases. The CDR3 sequence is 17 residues long. In germline, CDR1 is MGHRA, CDR2 YSYEKL. The ends lost 4 bases at V and 4 bases at J; junction bases unmatched: 12. The CDR3 bases are TGCGCCAGCAGCCTCTCTCGAGGGACAGGTAGGAATCAGCCCCAGCATTTT. Translation gives CASSLSRGTGRNQPQHF.

The count of this clone is one. This rearrangement joins TRBV14 to TRBJ2-1; 7 nucleotides align to TRBD1. V shed 4 bases, J shed 3 bases, and the junction held 6 bases outside the gene matches. This CDR3 is built from 15 residues. Germline lookup yields CDR1 SGHDN and CDR2 FVKESK. For the CDR3, the DNA is TGTGCCAGCAGCCCAACAGGGGCTTTCTACAATGAGCAGTTCTTC. The encoded protein is CASSPTGAFYNEQFF.

The chain combines TRBV5-5 with TRBJ1-2; D perhaps matches TRBD1 (5 bases). The CDR3 is 12 residues long. V lost 4 bases, J lost 8 bases, and 12 bases lay in between. Germline V gene sequence: CDR1 SGHKS, CDR2 YYEKEE (reference sequence). The CDR3 DNA is TGTGCCAGCAGCCCCGGGGCTGGAGGCTACACCTTC. This sequence encodes CASSPGAGGYTF.

The genes are TRBV19 and TRBJ1-1, with TRBD1 matching over 8 bases. This CDR3 spans 16 amino acids. The V gene's germline CDR1 is LNHDA and CDR2 SQIVND (reference sequence). V gave up 1 base and J gave up 4 bases; unmatched junction bases: 8. The CDR3 loop is CASSIGGQGAGTEAFF. For the CDR3, the DNA is TGTGCCAGTAGTATAGGGGGCCAGGGGGCCGGCACTGAAGCTTTCTTT.

CDR3 nucleotides: TGCGCCAGCAGCCTCGGGGGCGGGGGGGCCAACATTCAGTACTTC. Its translation: CASSLGGGGANIQYF. This chain joins TRBV4-3 and TRBJ2-4, with 9 bases that match TRBD2. This CDR3 has 15 amino acids. Germline CDR1 LGHNA, CDR2 YSLEER. V shed 4 bases, J shed 7 bases, and the junction held 8 bases outside the gene matches.

The chain uses TRBV30 and TRBJ1-6; TRBD1 matches 7 bases. The CDR3 sequence is 15 residues long. CDR1 is GTSNPN, CDR2 SVGIG, per germline (reference sequence). Losses at the gene ends were 2 bases for V and 7 bases for J; bases not matched to a gene: 8. CDR3 nucleotides: TGTGCCTGGAGTACCCCACAGGGGAGGAATTCACCCCTCCACTTT. Amino acid sequence: CAWSTPQGRNSPLHF.

This chain uses TRBV2 with TRBJ1-1; unclear D gene. V was clipped by 3 bases and J by 3 bases, with 5 bases between them. CDR1 is SNHLY and CDR2 is FYNNEI in the germline V gene. The CDR3 extends over 12 amino acids. CDR3 loop: CASSEQYTEAFF. DNA of the CDR3: TGTGCCAGCAGTGAGCAGTACACTGAAGCTTTCTTT.

The chain links TRBV2 to TRBJ1-2, with D unresolved. The V gene lost 4 bases and the J gene lost 4 bases, with 10 bases spanning the gap. Germline V lookup: CDR1 SNHLY, CDR2 FYNNEI. The CDR3 is made up of 13 amino acids. CDR3 amino acids: CASSAVAGYGYTF. CDR3 DNA sequence: TGTGCCAGCAGTGCAGTGGCGGGCTATGGCTACACCTTC.

Here the CDR3 DNA reads TGTGCCAGCAGCTTTAAGGTTGCAGCCCGGTCTGGAAACACCATATATTTT. This gives the protein CASSFKVAARSGNTIYF. The chain has TRBV5-8 and TRBJ1-3; D gene unclear. CDR3 size: 17 residues. Germline CDR1 and CDR2: SGHTS and YDEGEE. V shed 2 bases and J shed 1 base, with 16 bases lying between them.

This rearrangement joins TRBV5-1 to TRBJ2-3; a weak D match, TRBD2 (5 bases). Germline loops: CDR1 SGHRS, CDR2 YFSETQ. This CDR3 is built from 13 residues. The V gene lost 7 bases and the J gene lost 0 bases, with 9 bases spanning the gap. CDR3 nucleotide sequence: TGCGCCAGCCACTCGGGAAGCACAGATACGCAGTATTTT. Protein product: CASHSGSTDTQYF.

This sequence joins TRBV5-4 and TRBJ2-7; the match to TRBD1 covers 8 bases. CDR3 length equals 15 residues. CDR1 and CDR2 (germline): SGHNT, YYREEE (reference sequence). The junction had 13 bases not matched to a gene; V was cut back by 4 bases and J by 7 bases. The CDR3 DNA follows: TGTGCCAGCAGCGTAGGATCTCGACAGGGGAGTGAGCAGTACTTC. Protein product: CASSVGSRQGSEQYF.

V usage is TRBV7-8 and J usage is TRBJ2-7; 14 nucleotides match TRBD2. This CDR3 region has 16 residues. From germline, CDR1 is SGHVS and CDR2 FQNEAQ. V was pared by 4 bases and J by 1 base, with 3 bases of the junction left unmatched. CDR3 amino acids: CASSSRTSGGSYEQYF. The CDR3 DNA reads TGTGCCAGCAGCTCTCGGACTAGCGGGGGGTCCTACGAGCAGTACTTC.

This chain joins TRBV21-1 and TRBJ1-4; the table's D call TRBD1 went unverified against the DNA. TRBV21-1 is marked as a pseudogene. This CDR3 contains 15 residues. CDR3 in amino acids: CASSCPGQGGEKLFF. The CDR3 region has the DNA TGTGCCAGCAGCTGTCCGGGACAGGGAGGAGAAAAACTGTTTTTT.

This chain joins TRBV25-1 and TRBJ2-3; D might be TRBD2 (7 bases). CDR3 size: 17 residues. The germline CDR1 and CDR2 sequences are MGHDK and SYGVNS. V was shortened by 0 bases and J by 3 bases, with 16 bases between the two germline ends. The CDR3 nucleotides read TGTGCCAGCAGTGAATATAATGGGGGGGGGCCTACAGATACGCAGTATTTT. Translated, it gives CASSEYNGGGPTDTQYF.

Note on this clone: This specimen includes other DNA sequences encoding the same CDR3. This chain links TRBV2 with TRBJ1-1; D is perhaps TRBD1 (6 bases). Germline CDR1 is SNHLY and CDR2 is FYNNEI. The V and J ends lost 3 bases and 5 bases respectively, with 7 bases between them. The CDR3 extends over 12 amino acids. CDR3 nucleotides: TGTGCCAGCAGTGACAGGGGAACTGAAGCTTTCTTT. Translating gives CASSDRGTEAFF.

The chain carries TRBV18 and TRBJ1-2; TRBD1 might be the D (5 bases). Trimming pared 0 bases from V and 0 bases from J, leaving 11 bases between. The CDR3 sequence is 16 residues long. In germline, CDR1 is KGHSH, CDR2 LQKENI. CDR3 DNA sequence: TGTGCCAGCTCACCACCGAGGACAAGTCCTAACTATGGCTACACCTTC. This encodes CASSPPRTSPNYGYTF.